This T cell receptor (beta chain) was sequenced during a study of blood T cells in healthy people across ages (dated by TCRdb to about 2015). Background on the whole study: Template switching captured roughly one uniquely barcoded TCR beta cDNA molecule per two T cells in model experiments. The study measured age-related changes in TCR beta repertoire diversity using deep sequencing normalized with unique cDNA molecular identifiers. The donors were split into four age groups: young (average around 16 years), middle-aged (39), aged (more than 55) and long-lived (under 85). The study analyzed two additional independent replicas of 1 million unique cDNA reads from the same blood draw for two donors, one aged 18 to 30 and one aged 80 or older. General findings and caveats noted by the study authors: A strong correlation was found between observed TCR beta diversity and the percentage of naive T cells measured by flow cytometry. The CMV infection status of donors was not known, potentially confounding age-related changes in expanded clonotypes. Compared with the aged group, the long-lived group had more naive CD4+ T cells, fewer expanded clones and increased TCR diversity, a pattern suggesting age selection. Estimates of total diversity based on one million sequenced T cells were considered lower bounds and underestimates. Since profiling was done on bulk unsorted PBMCs, naive and antigen-experienced compartments could not be conclusively compared. Observed TCR beta diversity per million T cells fell roughly linearly with age, and a significant reduction was already apparent by age about 36.

Systemically healthy Caucasian individuals from Russia, around 38 in total and aged about 6 to 95 years, were included as donors. Each donor gave about 11 milliliters of peripheral blood, drawn into EDTA-treated Vacutainer tubes. Ficoll-Paque density-gradient centrifugation was used to isolate PBMCs, with at least 7 million per sample. Trizol reagent was used to extract total RNA from the PBMCs, yielding at least 5.5 micrograms per sample. Naive CD45RAhigh/CD27high T cell percentages were measured by flow cytometry on a PBMC aliquot from every donor. The library was produced with 5' RACE. The sequencer listed for this sample is Illumina HiSeq 2500. The second PCR ran for about 7 to 11 cycles and used a J-beta primer mix along with a sample-barcoded 5' primer. A unique molecular identifier was introduced onto each TCR beta cDNA molecule by a template-switch 5' adaptor carrying 12 random nucleotides. At least 3 million CDR3-containing paired-end reads were obtained from each sample. First-strand cDNA was synthesized from all RNA with the Mint cDNA synthesis kit, primed by a TRBC-specific oligonucleotide. After uracil-DNA glycosylase treatment, a first 18-cycle PCR used universal primers M1SS and BC2_uni_R on all cDNA. As for how the authors treated the data: Normalization of each sample was performed by random selection of 1 million high-quality reads, each carrying a distinct molecular identifier. Instead of being binned into consensus sequences, reads that shared molecular identifiers were thrown out. MiTCR, set to a Q25 quality threshold and the strictest error-elimination algorithm, was used for CDR3 identification, clonotype clustering and error correction. A nonparametric unseen species model with Euler transformation was used to estimate lower-bound total TCR beta diversity. TCRdb reran the public reads through fastp at Q25 and MiXCR, keeping productive beta chains. Rows matching on CDR3 protein sequence are summarized as one entry with the most common DNA and genes. TCRdb, rather than the study authors, made the V and J calls. This sample holds 800,000 to 1,300,000 distinct CDR3 sequences; roughly 24% were observed only once. Together, the top ten hold approximately 0.7% of the sample.

A note on this clonotype: What this receptor recognizes is not known. Nothing much larger sits one base from this clone, and base qualities are not available.

Counted from cysteine to phenylalanine, this CDR3 has 15 amino acids. Just the 45-base CDR3 DNA is kept, in frame starting at base 1. V is clipped by 6 bases and J by 0 bases, and the sequence between their germline boundaries is 13 bases long. The CDR1 and CDR2 encoded by the germline V gene are SGHRS and YFSETQ. These data are also associated with another study on T cells of mothers and their children. Taken from the second paper: Donors were nine systemically healthy Caucasian individuals: three mothers and their six children. cDNA synthesis consumed the entire amount of extracted RNA, loaded at around 1.4 ug RNA in each 15 ul reaction. In the second PCR, the M1S primer introduced both the sample barcodes and 2-4 random nucleotides. Each mother yielded over 8.5 million TCR beta CDR3 reads and each child some 3 million reads. Thymic selection similarly shapes TCR recombination output in related and unrelated pairs, with minor effect from inherited differences. Normalized repertoire overlap in related mother-child pairs was always slightly higher than in unrelated mother-child pairs, but the difference was never significant. Persistent microchimeric T cell clones were not detected, at a sensitivity of approximately 98 clones per million clonotypes. To look for features that set related mother-child pairs apart from unrelated individuals, the researchers ran deep NGS to compare the TCR beta repertoires of mothers and children. On average, the children were roughly 11 +/- 4 years old, while the mothers were roughly 36 +/- 4 years old. Libraries were sequenced on Illumina HiSeq 2000 with 100+100 nt paired-end reads after adapter ligation with NEBNext reagents. Mother and child libraries were prepared a month apart and sequenced in separate runs to prevent cross-contamination. For each donor, between roughly 500,000 and 2,100,000 distinct TCR beta clonotypes were identified. Naive TCR beta clonotypes were estimated from low-frequency clonotypes matched to each donor's FACS-determined naive share, without sorting.

The clonotype comes from a girl aged 2 to 10 in good health. The sample taken for sequencing was blood. The chain links TRBV5-1 with TRBJ2-1; the D gene assignment is ambiguous. The CDR3 protein sequence reads: CASTSMASSYNEQFF. The nucleotides are TGCGCCAGCACTTCGATGGCCAGCTCCTACAATGAGCAGTTCTTC.